The 10 T cell receptor beta chains listed next were all sequenced from one sample in a study of technical replicates of blood from a handful of donors. Data came from immunoSEQ multiplex PCR; TCRdb stores just in-frame clones and leaves some out. This table holds around 60,000 clones, 80% to 95% found once. The sequenced sample was PBMCs. Receptor source: a human donor in good health. Some clones in this sample may be carry-over from other donors' samples.

The J gene is TRBJ2-3, the V gene TRBV7-3; 8 positions match TRBD1. V dropped 2 bases and J dropped 6; count of bases not matched to a gene: 7. The CDR3 is 15 residues long. Per the germline V gene, CDR1 is SGHTA and CDR2 is FQGTGA. DNA for the CDR3: TGTGCCAGCAGCTTATCGGGACAGGTGCAGGATACGCAGTATTTT. It specifies CASSLSGQVQDTQYF.

The chain carries TRBV7-2 and TRBJ2-1; 12 nucleotides align to TRBD2. V trimming: 3 bases; J trimming: 4 bases; junction bases outside the gene matches: 7. The CDR3 loop spans 17 amino acids. Germline lookup yields CDR1 SGHTA and CDR2 FQGNSA. The CDR3 coding sequence is TGTGCCAGCAGCTTGCGACTAGCGGGAGTAGGGTACAATGAGCAGTTCTTC. Its protein product is CASSLRLAGVGYNEQFF.

Written as DNA, the CDR3 is TGTGCCAGCAGTCGAGCGAATGAGCAGTTCTTC. Protein product: CASSRANEQFF. The chain uses TRBV2 and TRBJ2-1, with D unresolved. Trimming cost V 5 bases and J 7 bases, with 6 bases left between them. Germline loops: CDR1 SNHLY, CDR2 FYNNEI. This CDR3 has 11 amino acids.

This sequence joins TRBV5-1 and TRBJ1-1; D is unresolved. Germline V CDR1 and CDR2: SGHRS, YFSETQ. The V end lost 4 bases, the J end lost 1 base, and 20 bases lay between the germline ends. The length of the CDR3 is 17 residues. The CDR3 region is CASSLTGSKGTNTEAFF. The CDR3, as DNA: TGCGCCAGCAGCCTTACCGGGTCCAAAGGCACGAACACTGAAGCTTTCTTT.

This rearrangement joins TRBV6-1 to TRBJ2-6, with 9 bases identical to TRBD1. Germline V lookup: CDR1 MNHNS, CDR2 SASEGT. The J segment lost 3 bases and the V segment lost 10 bases, leaving 7 bases of the junction unmatched. This CDR3 region has 15 residues. DNA of the CDR3: TGTGCCACCGGGAGGACAGGGGATGGGGCCAACGTCCTGACTTTC. This translates into CATGRTGDGANVLTF.

The chain couples TRBV7-9 to TRBJ2-1; no definite D call. The germline gives CDR1 SEHNR, CDR2 FQNEAQ (reference sequence). V was trimmed by 5 bases and J by 5 bases, leaving 16 bases between them. The CDR3 sequence is 15 residues long. The CDR3 DNA follows: TGTGCCAGCAGCCCCCGACTTGGATCGAACAATGAGCAGTTCTTC. It codes for CASSPRLGSNNEQFF.

The chain links TRBV7-2 to TRBJ1-2, with 11 bases aligning to TRBD1. Per germline, CDR1 SGHTA and CDR2 FQGNSA. J lost 4 bases, V lost 4 bases, and 8 bases had no gene match. The CDR3 extends over 16 amino acids. CDR3 sequence: CASSSRAGQGGYGYTF. CDR3 nucleotides: TGTGCCAGCAGCTCTAGGGCGGGACAGGGGGGCTATGGCTACACCTTC.

This chain joins TRBV9 and TRBJ1-2; no clear D. The V end lost 0 bases, the J end lost 7 bases, and 16 bases lay between the germline ends. The CDR3 totals 15 residues. In germline, CDR1 is SGDLS, CDR2 YYNGEE. The CDR3 sequence is CASSVDNGPRGGYTF. CDR3 coding DNA: TGTGCCAGCAGCGTAGACAACGGACCCCGGGGTGGCTACACCTTC.

The chain has TRBV6-1 and TRBJ1-1; 9 positions match TRBD1. The CDR3 has 15 amino acids. CDR1 MNHNS and CDR2 SASEGT come from the germline V gene. V lost 5 bases, J lost 4 bases, and 8 bases stayed unmatched. The CDR3 reads CASSNPTGGSTEAFF. In DNA, the CDR3 is TGTGCCAGCAGTAACCCGACAGGGGGTTCCACTGAAGCTTTCTTT.

The rearrangement uses TRBV13 and TRBJ2-7, with 10 positions matching TRBD2. The CDR3 totals 16 residues. Germline CDR1 and CDR2: PRHDT and FYEKMQ (reference sequence). V shed 0 bases, J shed 4 bases, and the junction held 6 bases outside the gene matches. CDR3 in DNA: TGTGCCAGCAGCTTAGGGACTAGCGGGTCCTGGTACGAGCAGTACTTC. Its protein product is CASSLGTSGSWYEQYF. The entire variable domain, with the rest obtained from reference TRBV13 and TRBJ2-7, is as follows: AAGVIQSPRHLIKEKRETATLKCYPIPRHDTVYWYQQGPGQDPQFLISFYEKMQSDKGSIPDRFSAQQFSDYHSELNMSSLELGDSALYFCASSLGTSGSWYEQYFGPGTRLTVT.